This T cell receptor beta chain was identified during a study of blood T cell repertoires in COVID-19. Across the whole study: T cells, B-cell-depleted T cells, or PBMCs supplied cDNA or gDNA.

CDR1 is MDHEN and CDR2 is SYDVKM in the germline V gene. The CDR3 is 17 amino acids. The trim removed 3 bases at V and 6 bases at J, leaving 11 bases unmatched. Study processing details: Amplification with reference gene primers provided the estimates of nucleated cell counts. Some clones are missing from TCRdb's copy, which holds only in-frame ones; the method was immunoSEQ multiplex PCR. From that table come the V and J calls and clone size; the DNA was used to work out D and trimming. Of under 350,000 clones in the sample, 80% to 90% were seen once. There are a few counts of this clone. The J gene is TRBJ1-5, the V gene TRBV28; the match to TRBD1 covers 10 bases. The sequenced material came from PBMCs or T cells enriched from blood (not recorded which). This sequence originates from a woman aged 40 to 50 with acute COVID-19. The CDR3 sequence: CASSFGSGQGKVQPQHF. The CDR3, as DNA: TGTGCCAGCAGTTTTGGATCGGGACAGGGGAAGGTTCAGCCCCAGCATTTT.